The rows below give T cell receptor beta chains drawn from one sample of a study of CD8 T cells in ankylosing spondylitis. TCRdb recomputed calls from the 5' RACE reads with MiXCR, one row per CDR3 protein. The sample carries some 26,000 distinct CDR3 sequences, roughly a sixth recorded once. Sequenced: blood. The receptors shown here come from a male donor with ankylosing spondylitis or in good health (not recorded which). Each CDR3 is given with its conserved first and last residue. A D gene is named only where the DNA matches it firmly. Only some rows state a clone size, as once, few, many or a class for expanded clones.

CSASSVRDSWFF	TGCAGTGCTAGTTCGGTTCGGGACTCCTGGTTCTTC	.	TRBV20-1	TRBJ2-1	many
CASSPPYYKNIQYF	TGTGCCAGCAGCCCCCCCTATTACAAAAACATTCAGTACTTC	.	TRBV7-9	TRBJ2-4	many
CSAFRGDGNEKLFF	TGCAGTGCTTTCCGCGGGGATGGGAATGAAAAACTGTTTTTT	.	TRBV20-1	TRBJ1-4	.
CATNRDLTNTGELFF	TGTGCCACCAACCGGGACTTGACCAACACCGGGGAGCTGTTTTTT	.	TRBV19	TRBJ2-2	.
CASNLFTGAGQPQHF	TGTGCCAGCAACCTTTTTACAGGGGCAGGGCAGCCCCAGCATTTT	TRBD1	TRBV7-2	TRBJ1-5	.
CASSQDAGTGNEKLFF	TGCGCCAGCAGCCAAGACGCAGGGACAGGGAATGAAAAACTGTTTTTT	TRBD1	TRBV4-3	TRBJ1-4	.
CASGNAGAVKGYTF	TGTGCCAGCGGCAACGCGGGGGCTGTGAAAGGCTACACCTTC	.	TRBV27	TRBJ1-2	many
CASSLAVDSIQETQYF	TGTGCCAGCAGCTTAGCCGTTGACTCAATCCAAGAGACCCAGTACTTC	.	TRBV7-2	TRBJ2-5	.
CSASPMGSGYSTDTQYF	TGCAGTGCTAGCCCCATGGGGAGCGGCTATAGCACAGATACGCAGTATTTT	.	TRBV20-1	TRBJ2-3	.
CATSDLEPNTGELFF	TGTGCCACCAGTGATTTGGAACCGAACACCGGGGAGCTGTTTTTT	.	TRBV24-1	TRBJ2-2	.
CSARALSWRESPYEQYF	TGCAGTGCTAGAGCCCTCAGCTGGCGGGAGTCCCCCTACGAGCAGTACTTC	TRBD2	TRBV20-1	TRBJ2-7	.
CASRQGGTNTEAFF	TGTGCCAGCAGGCAAGGGGGTACGAACACTGAAGCTTTCTTT	.	TRBV28	TRBJ1-1	.
CASSLPRGGNSPLHF	TGTGCCAGCAGCTTACCCAGGGGCGGAAATTCACCCCTCCACTTT	.	TRBV7-2	TRBJ1-6	.
CASSEPGQGWDEQYF	TGTGCCAGCAGTGAGCCGGGACAGGGCTGGGACGAGCAGTACTTC	TRBD1	TRBV25-1	TRBJ2-7	few
CASSLSGQNYEQYF	TGTGCCAGCAGTTTATCGGGACAGAACTACGAGCAGTACTTC	TRBD1	TRBV28	TRBJ2-7	many
CASSLGPSPDTQYF	TGTGCCAGCAGCTTAGGCCCCTCTCCAGATACGCAGTATTTT	.	TRBV13	TRBJ2-3	.
CASAKGGPEDYGYTF	TGTGCTAGTGCCAAAGGAGGACCTGAGGACTATGGCTACACCTTC	.	TRBV12-5	TRBJ1-2	.
CASSLFGSVAQETQYF	TGTGCCAGCAGCTTATTCGGGAGTGTTGCCCAAGAGACCCAGTACTTC	.	TRBV7-6	TRBJ2-5	.
CASILTGTPTEQYF	TGTGCCAGCATCCTTACCGGGACGCCAACCGAGCAGTACTTC	.	TRBV28	TRBJ2-7	once
CSANIQGGDEKLFF	TGCAGTGCCAATATACAGGGGGGAGATGAAAAACTGTTTTTT	TRBD1	TRBV20-1	TRBJ1-4	.
CSAISGLAGGTDTQYF	TGCAGTGCTATATCTGGACTAGCGGGGGGCACAGATACGCAGTATTTT	TRBD2	TRBV20-1	TRBJ2-3	many
CASRSLYEQYF	TGTGCCAGCAGATCCCTCTACGAGCAGTACTTC	.	TRBV28	TRBJ2-7	many
CSAWGRTGANQPQHF	TGCAGTGCTTGGGGTAGGACAGGGGCAAATCAGCCCCAGCATTTT	TRBD1	TRBV20-1	TRBJ1-5	few
CASSLRQGLYEQYF	TGTGCCAGCAGCTTAAGGCAGGGTTTGTACGAGCAGTACTTC	.	TRBV7-2	TRBJ2-7	few
CASSVTSGRQYF	TGTGCCAGCAGCGTAACTAGCGGGAGGCAGTACTTC	TRBD2	TRBV7-2	TRBJ2-7	.
CASSLTAGETEAFF	TGCGCCAGCAGCTTGACGGCAGGGGAAACTGAAGCTTTCTTT	.	TRBV5-1	TRBJ1-1	many
CASSLRGVGPRTYNSPLHF	TGTGCCAGCAGCTTGAGGGGAGTCGGGCCTCGGACTTATAATTCACCCCTCCACTTT	.	TRBV5-6	TRBJ1-6	few
CASSYGGVSSYNEQFF	TGTGCCAGCAGCTACGGTGGGGTAAGCTCCTACAATGAGCAGTTCTTC	.	TRBV7-2	TRBJ2-1	many
CSAQGGRIGNEQFF	TGCAGCGCTCAAGGGGGCAGAATTGGCAATGAGCAGTTCTTC	TRBD1	TRBV29-1	TRBJ2-1	few
CASSLAGWGEEKLFF	TGTGCCAGCAGCTTAGCAGGGTGGGGAGAGGAAAAACTGTTTTTT	.	TRBV7-2	TRBJ1-4	.
CSARQGYWNSPLHF	TGCAGTGCTAGACAGGGGTATTGGAATTCACCCCTCCACTTT	.	TRBV20-1	TRBJ1-6	.
CASSETGMDSGANVLTF	TGTGCCAGCAGCGAGACAGGGATGGACTCTGGGGCCAACGTCCTGACTTTC	TRBD1	TRBV9	TRBJ2-6	.
CASSPGQGIYEQYF	TGCGCCAGCAGCCCGGGACAGGGGATCTACGAGCAGTACTTC	TRBD1	TRBV5-1	TRBJ2-7	many
CSVEGPTEGYNEQFF	TGCAGCGTTGAGGGGCCCACTGAGGGGTACAATGAGCAGTTCTTC	.	TRBV29-1	TRBJ2-1	.
CSARAPTSGSTYNEQFF	TGCAGTGCTAGAGCCCCGACTAGCGGGAGCACCTACAATGAGCAGTTCTTC	TRBD2	TRBV20-1	TRBJ2-1	many
CSAAIAGGVYRETQYF	TGCAGTGCTGCCATAGCGGGGGGGGTGTATCGCGAGACCCAGTACTTC	TRBD2	TRBV20-1	TRBJ2-5	many
CASRLRLAGIDTQYF	TGTGCCAGCAGATTGCGACTAGCGGGGATAGATACGCAGTATTTT	TRBD2	TRBV7-2	TRBJ2-3	few
CASSLNRRTENIQYF	TGTGCCAGCAGCTTAAACCGGAGGACGGAAAACATTCAGTACTTC	.	TRBV7-8	TRBJ2-4	few
CASSRKAHSGANVLTF	TGTGCCAGCAGCCGGAAAGCCCACTCTGGGGCCAACGTCCTGACTTTC	.	TRBV7-6	TRBJ2-6	.
CSARTDRVGTGELFF	TGCAGTGCTAGAACGGACAGGGTGGGGACCGGGGAGCTGTTTTTT	TRBD1	TRBV20-1	TRBJ2-2	few
CASSSDRKVEQFF	TGTGCCAGCTCATCGGACAGGAAGGTTGAGCAGTTCTTC	TRBD1	TRBV18	TRBJ2-1	few
CSVRAQGAGNTEAFF	TGCAGCGTCAGAGCTCAGGGGGCTGGGAACACTGAAGCTTTCTTT	TRBD1	TRBV29-1	TRBJ1-1	.
CASSHSSSTDTQYF	TGCGCCAGCAGCCATAGCAGTAGCACAGATACGCAGTATTTT	.	TRBV4-3	TRBJ2-3	.
CASSGYRGRAGELFF	TGTGCCAGCAGTGGCTACAGGGGGCGCGCCGGGGAGCTGTTTTTT	TRBD1	TRBV6-1	TRBJ2-2	once
CASSFAGGYEQYF	TGTGCCAGCAGTTTTGCAGGGGGCTACGAGCAGTACTTC	TRBD1	TRBV28	TRBJ2-7	many
CASSPGANVLTF	TGTGCCAGCAGTCCCGGGGCCAACGTCCTGACTTTC	.	TRBV5-6	TRBJ2-6	.
CASSPRQGLGSGANVLTF	TGCGCCAGCAGCCCCAGACAGGGATTGGGCTCTGGGGCCAACGTCCTGACTTTC	TRBD1	TRBV5-1	TRBJ2-6	many
CASSPLAGVRNEQFF	TGTGCCAGCAGTCCACTAGCGGGAGTTAGGAATGAGCAGTTCTTC	TRBD2	TRBV12-3/TRBV12-4	TRBJ2-1	few
CASSQGVVSDTQYF	TGCGCCAGCAGCCAAGGTGTCGTATCAGATACGCAGTATTTT	.	TRBV4-3	TRBJ2-3	.
CASSSTGTKGGELFF	TGTGCCAGCAGCTCGACCGGGACCAAAGGCGGGGAGCTGTTTTTT	.	TRBV7-3	TRBJ2-2	many
CASSLTRRGVDTGELFF	TGTGCCAGCAGCTTAACTCGACGGGGAGTTGACACCGGGGAGCTGTTTTTT	.	TRBV7-3	TRBJ2-2	few
CASSQGGILSTEAFF	TGTGCCAGCAGCCAAGGAGGTATTCTTAGCACTGAAGCTTTCTTT	.	TRBV7-2	TRBJ1-1	many
CASSTGTGRQPQHF	TGTGCCAGCAGCACCGGGACAGGGCGACAGCCCCAGCATTTT	TRBD1	TRBV6-2/TRBV6-3	TRBJ1-5	.
CASSSQREGRNEQFF	TGTGCCAGCAGTAGTCAGCGGGAGGGCCGCAATGAGCAGTTCTTC	TRBD2	TRBV6-2/TRBV6-3	TRBJ2-1	few